Listed here are 6 T cell receptor beta chains from one sample, sequenced in a study of OX40 agonist ivuxolimab in advanced cancers. Measured with immunoSEQ multiplex PCR; TCRdb has only the in-frame clones, and not every one. The sample has around 76,000 clones, about 85% seen once. Material: CD4+ or CD8+ T cells sorted from blood, obtained in a trial of the OX40 agonist ivuxolimab. These receptors came from an adult with an advanced solid tumor such as melanoma, head and neck, liver or kidney cancer.

The chain recombines TRBV5-4 with TRBJ2-4; 7 positions match TRBD2. Germline CDR1 and CDR2: SGHNT and YYREEE (reference sequence). Trimming cost V 0 bases and J 10 bases; bases outside gene matches: 4. This CDR3 is built from 13 residues. The CDR3 bases are TGTGCCAGCAGCTTGGAAAGGGGAGGGATTCAGTACTTC. Its translation is CASSLERGGIQYF.

This clone was detected ten times or more. The same CDR3 also results from other DNA sequences found in this sample. The rearrangement joins TRBV6-1 to TRBJ1-1, with 7 nucleotides matching TRBD1. The CDR3 is made up of 11 amino acids. V was pared by 8 bases and J by 7 bases, with 4 bases of the junction left unmatched. CDR1 and CDR2 (germline): MNHNS, SASEGT. The CDR3 DNA reads as TGTGCCAGCTCCCGACAGGGTGAAGCTTTCTTT. This sequence encodes CASSRQGEAFF.

The chain has TRBV19 and TRBJ1-1; D is ambiguous. The germline V gene encodes CDR1 LNHDA and CDR2 SQIVND (reference sequence). Trimming cost V 7 bases and J 5 bases, with 11 bases left between them. This CDR3 comprises 12 residues. The CDR3 bases are TGTGCCAGTAAGGACCCGGGTACTGAAGCTTTCTTT. Its protein is CASKDPGTEAFF.

The rearrangement uses TRBV2 and TRBJ1-5; D may be TRBD1 (5 bases). The CDR3 sequence is 14 residues long. V was pared by 4 bases and J by 1 base, with 8 bases between. Germline lookup yields CDR1 SNHLY and CDR2 FYNNEI. For the CDR3, the DNA is TGTGCCAGCAGTGGGGGGACGAGCAATCAGCCCCAGCATTTT. Amino acid sequence: CASSGGTSNQPQHF.

This rearrangement joins TRBV7-4 to TRBJ1-5; D unclear. Germline lookup yields CDR1 SGHVT and CDR2 SQSDAQ. Trimming took off 0 bases at V and 0 bases at J, with 12 bases between the two ends. There are 17 residues in the CDR3. CDR3 sequence: CASSLALGENSNQPQHF. The CDR3 DNA is TGTGCCAGCAGCTTAGCGCTCGGAGAAAATAGCAATCAGCCCCAGCATTTT.

This chain connects TRBV5-1 to TRBJ1-1, with no clear D. CDR1 is SGHRS, CDR2 YFSETQ, per germline. The CDR3 contains 16 residues. V was clipped by 3 bases and J by 3 bases, with 18 bases between them. Here the CDR3 DNA reads TGCGCCAGCAGCTCCCTTCGGTGGGGTGAGGACACTGAAGCTTTCTTT. This gives the protein CASSSLRWGEDTEAFF.